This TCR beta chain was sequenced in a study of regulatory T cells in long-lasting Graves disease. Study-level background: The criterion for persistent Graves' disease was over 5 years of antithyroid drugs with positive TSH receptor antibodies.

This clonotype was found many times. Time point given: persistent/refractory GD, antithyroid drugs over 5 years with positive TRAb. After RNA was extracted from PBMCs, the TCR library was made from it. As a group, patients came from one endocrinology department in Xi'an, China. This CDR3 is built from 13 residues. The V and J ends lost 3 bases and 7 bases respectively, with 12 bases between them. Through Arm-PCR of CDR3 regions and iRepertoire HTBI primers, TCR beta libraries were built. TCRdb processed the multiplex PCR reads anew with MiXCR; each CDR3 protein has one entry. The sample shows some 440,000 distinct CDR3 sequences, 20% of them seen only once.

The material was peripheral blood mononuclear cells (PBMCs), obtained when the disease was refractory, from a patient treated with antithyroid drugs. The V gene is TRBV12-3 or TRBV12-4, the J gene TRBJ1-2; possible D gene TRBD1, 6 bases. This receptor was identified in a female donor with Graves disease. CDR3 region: CASSFGGAVGYTF. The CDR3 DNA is TGTGCCAGCAGTTTCGGGGGGGCGGTTGGCTACACCTTC.